One sample yielded the 5 T cell receptor beta chains listed below, sequenced in a study of blood T cell repertoires in COVID-19. The assay was immunoSEQ multiplex PCR, and TCRdb's table has in-frame clones only and misses some. The sample comprises around 180,000 clones, about 89% of which are singletons, and roughly 2.6% rests with the top ten. Input material: peripheral blood. These receptors all stem from a man aged 40-49 years with active or convalescent COVID-19.

CDR3 region: CASSPRGARYEQYF. CDR3 sequence (DNA): TGTGCCAGCAGCCCCCGGGGGGCTCGCTACGAGCAGTACTTC. This chain connects TRBV6-5 to TRBJ2-7, with D tentatively TRBD2 (7 bases). CDR1 is MNHEY, CDR2 SVGAGI, per germline. This CDR3 spans 14 amino acids. V was pared by 6 bases and J by 3 bases, with 15 bases between.

The chain carries TRBV7-2 and TRBJ2-7, with 9 bases that match TRBD1. Germline assignment: CDR1 SGHTA and CDR2 FQGNSA. Unmatched junction bases numbered 4, after V lost 5 bases and J lost 5 bases. The CDR3 totals 13 residues. CDR3 coding DNA: TGTGCCAGCAGCCCTGACAGGGGGAACGAGCAGTACTTC. It encodes CASSPDRGNEQYF.

The chain combines TRBV18 with TRBJ2-2; D may be TRBD1 (6 bases). V lost 3 bases and J 14 bases, leaving 10 bases between the germline ends. The CDR3 covers 11 residues. Germline CDR1 reads KGHSH; CDR2 reads LQKENI. This CDR3 is CASSPDSQLFF. CDR3 DNA sequence: TGTGCCAGCTCACCGGACAGTCAACTGTTTTTT.

For the CDR3, the DNA is TGTGCCATCAGTGAACAGGACAGGGTGACCTCAGATACGCAGTATTTT. Its protein is CAISEQDRVTSDTQYF. The V and J genes are TRBV10-3 and TRBJ2-3; 8 positions agree with TRBD1. Trimming took 3 bases from V and 4 from J; bases not matched to a gene: 9. The CDR3 totals 16 residues. Germline CDR1 and CDR2: ENHRY and SYGVKD.

This rearrangement joins TRBV4-2 to TRBJ1-5, with D perhaps matching TRBD1 (6 bases). Looked up from germline, CDR1 is LGHNA and CDR2 is YNFKEQ. The CDR3 spans 16 residues. Trimming shortened V by 1 base and J by 0 bases, and 10 bases separated the two germline ends. The CDR3 DNA reads TGTGCCAGCAGCCAAGTAGGACAGCATAGCAATCAGCCCCAGCATTTT. This encodes CASSQVGQHSNQPQHF.